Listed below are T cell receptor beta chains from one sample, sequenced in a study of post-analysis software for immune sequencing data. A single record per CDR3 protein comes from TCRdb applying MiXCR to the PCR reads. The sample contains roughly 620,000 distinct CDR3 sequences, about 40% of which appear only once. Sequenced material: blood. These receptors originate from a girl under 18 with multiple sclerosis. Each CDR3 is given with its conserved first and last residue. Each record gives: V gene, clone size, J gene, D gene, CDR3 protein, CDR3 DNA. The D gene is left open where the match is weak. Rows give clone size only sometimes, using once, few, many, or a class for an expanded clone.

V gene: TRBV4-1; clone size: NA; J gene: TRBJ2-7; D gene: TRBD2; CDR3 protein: CASSQDAREGSYEQYF; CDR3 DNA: TGCGCCAGCAGCCAAGATGCCAGGGAGGGGTCCTACGAGCAGTACTTC
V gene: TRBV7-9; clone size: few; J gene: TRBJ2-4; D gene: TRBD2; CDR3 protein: CASSYRLAGGQNIQYF; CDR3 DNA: TGTGCCAGCAGCTATCGACTAGCGGGAGGACAAAACATTCAGTACTTC
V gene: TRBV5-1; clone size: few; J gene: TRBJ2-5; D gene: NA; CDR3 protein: CASSPSREYQETQYF; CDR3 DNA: TGCGCCAGCAGCCCATCCAGAGAGTACCAAGAGACCCAGTACTTC
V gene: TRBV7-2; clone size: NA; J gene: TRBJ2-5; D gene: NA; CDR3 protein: CASSLVPLGQEEYF; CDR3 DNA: TGTGCCAGCAGCTTAGTCCCCCTCGGGCAGGAGGAGTACTTC
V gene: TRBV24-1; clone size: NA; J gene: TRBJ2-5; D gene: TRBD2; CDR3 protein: CATSDLPSRGGDETQYF; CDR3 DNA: TGTGCCACCAGTGATTTGCCCTCGCGGGGGGGCGATGAGACCCAGTACTTC
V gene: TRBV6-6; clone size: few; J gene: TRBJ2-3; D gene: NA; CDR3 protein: CASSYDRFGTDTQYF; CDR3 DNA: TGTGCCAGCAGTTACGATAGGTTCGGCACAGATACGCAGTATTTT
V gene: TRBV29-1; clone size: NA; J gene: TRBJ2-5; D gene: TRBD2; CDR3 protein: CSVEDRMGGGPLDEQYF; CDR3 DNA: TGCAGCGTTGAAGATCGAATGGGCGGGGGGCCCCTCGATGAGCAGTACTTC
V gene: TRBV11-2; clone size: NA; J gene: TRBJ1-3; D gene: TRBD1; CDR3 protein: CASSVSGTGGSGNTIYF; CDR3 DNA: TGTGCCAGCAGCGTATCCGGGACAGGGGGCTCTGGAAACACCATATATTTT
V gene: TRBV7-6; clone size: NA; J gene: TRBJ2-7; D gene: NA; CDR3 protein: CASSFKESSYEQYF; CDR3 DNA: TGTGCCAGCAGCTTCAAGGAAAGCTCCTACGAGCAGTACTTC
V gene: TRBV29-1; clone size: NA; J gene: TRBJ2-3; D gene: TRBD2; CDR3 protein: CSVQRLLAGGTDTQYF; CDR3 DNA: TGCAGCGTTCAGAGGCTCCTAGCGGGGGGCACAGATACGCAGTATTTT
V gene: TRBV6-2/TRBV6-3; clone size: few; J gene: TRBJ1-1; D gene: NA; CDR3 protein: CASGFGLGTEAFF; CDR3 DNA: TGTGCCAGTGGGTTCGGGCTTGGGACTGAAGCTTTCTTT
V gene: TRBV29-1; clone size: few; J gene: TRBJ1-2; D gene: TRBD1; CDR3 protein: CSVEGGQSEGYTF; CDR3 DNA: TGCAGCGTTGAAGGGGGACAGTCAGAGGGCTACACCTTC
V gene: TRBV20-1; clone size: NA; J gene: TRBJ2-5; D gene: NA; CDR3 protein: CSALGKAKGTQYF; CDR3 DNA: TGCAGTGCCCTAGGGAAAGCCAAAGGGACCCAGTACTTC
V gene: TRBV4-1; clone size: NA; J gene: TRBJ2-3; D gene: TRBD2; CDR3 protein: CASSREAGGDTQYF; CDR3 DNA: TGCGCCAGCAGCCGTGAAGCGGGAGGGGATACGCAGTATTTT
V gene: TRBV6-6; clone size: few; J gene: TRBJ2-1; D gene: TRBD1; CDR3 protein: CASSKQGSSYNEQFF; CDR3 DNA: TGTGCCAGCAGTAAACAGGGGAGCTCCTACAATGAGCAGTTCTTC
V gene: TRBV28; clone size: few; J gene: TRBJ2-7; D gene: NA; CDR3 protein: CASSLKTDEQYF; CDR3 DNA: TGTGCCAGCAGTTTGAAAACGGACGAGCAGTACTTC
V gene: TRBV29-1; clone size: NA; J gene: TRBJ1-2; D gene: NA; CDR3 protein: CSVQDGNYGYTF; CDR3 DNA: TGCAGCGTCCAGGACGGCAACTATGGCTACACCTTC
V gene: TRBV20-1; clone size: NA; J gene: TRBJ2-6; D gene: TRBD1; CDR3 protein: CSAATGLLSGANVLTF; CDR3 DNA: TGCAGTGCTGCGACAGGGTTGTTATCTGGGGCCAACGTCCTGACTTTC
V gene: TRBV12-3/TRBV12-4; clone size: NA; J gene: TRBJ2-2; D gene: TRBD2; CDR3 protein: CASRGLAGVTGELFF; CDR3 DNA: TGTGCCAGCAGGGGACTAGCGGGAGTCACCGGGGAGCTGTTTTTT
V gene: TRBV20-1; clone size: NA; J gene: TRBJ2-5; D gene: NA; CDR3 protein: CSARTGVQQETQYF; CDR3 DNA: TGCAGTGCTCGAACGGGAGTTCAACAAGAGACCCAGTACTTC
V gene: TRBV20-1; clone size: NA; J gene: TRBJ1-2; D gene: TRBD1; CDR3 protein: CSASSGGGAAYGYTF; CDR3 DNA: TGCAGTGCTAGTTCAGGGGGGGGCGCGGCCTATGGCTACACCTTC
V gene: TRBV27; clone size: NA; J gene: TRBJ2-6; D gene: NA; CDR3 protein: CASMRTVSGANVLTF; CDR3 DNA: TGTGCCAGCATGCGGACGGTCAGCGGGGCCAACGTCCTGACTTTC
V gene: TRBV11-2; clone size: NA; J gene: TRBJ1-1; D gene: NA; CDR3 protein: CASSLSGQHEAFF; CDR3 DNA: TGTGCCAGCAGCTTATCCGGGCAGCATGAAGCTTTCTTT
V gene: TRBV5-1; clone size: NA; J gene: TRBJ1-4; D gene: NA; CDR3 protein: CASSLGPKNEKLFF; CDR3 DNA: TGCGCCAGCAGCTTGGGTCCTAAAAATGAAAAACTGTTTTTT
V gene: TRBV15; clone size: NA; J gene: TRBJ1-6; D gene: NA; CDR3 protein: CATSGSSSYNSPLHF; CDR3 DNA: TGTGCCACCAGCGGCAGTAGCTCCTATAATTCACCCCTCCACTTT
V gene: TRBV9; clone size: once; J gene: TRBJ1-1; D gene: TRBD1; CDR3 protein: CASSTGPRDRGLNTEAFF; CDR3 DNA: TGTGCCAGCAGCACCGGCCCCCGGGACAGGGGTCTTAACACTGAAGCTTTCTTT
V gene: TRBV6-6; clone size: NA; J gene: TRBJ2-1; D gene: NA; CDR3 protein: CASSPRPGLSYNEQFF; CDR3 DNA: TGTGCCAGCAGTCCACGCCCGGGACTGTCCTACAATGAGCAGTTCTTC
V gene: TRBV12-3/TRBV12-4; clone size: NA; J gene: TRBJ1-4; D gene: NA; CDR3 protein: CASSLELREKLFF; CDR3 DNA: TGTGCCAGCAGTTTGGAGTTACGGGAAAAACTGTTTTTT
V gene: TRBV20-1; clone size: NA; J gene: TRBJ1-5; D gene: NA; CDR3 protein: CSARDGAGINQPQHF; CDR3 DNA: TGCAGTGCTAGAGATGGGGCGGGTATCAATCAGCCCCAGCATTTT
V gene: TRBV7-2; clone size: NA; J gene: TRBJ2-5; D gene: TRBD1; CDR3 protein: CASSSTGGVLETQYF; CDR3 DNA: TGTGCCAGCAGCTCAACAGGGGGCGTTCTGGAGACCCAGTACTTC
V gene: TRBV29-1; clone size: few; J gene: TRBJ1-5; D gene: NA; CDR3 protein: CSVQNGRYQPQHF; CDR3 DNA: TGCAGCGTTCAAAATGGACGTTATCAGCCCCAGCATTTT
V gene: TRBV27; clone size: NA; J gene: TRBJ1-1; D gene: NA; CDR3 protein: CASSSLGVGANTEAFF; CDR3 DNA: TGTGCCAGCAGTTCCTTGGGGGTAGGAGCGAACACTGAAGCTTTCTTT
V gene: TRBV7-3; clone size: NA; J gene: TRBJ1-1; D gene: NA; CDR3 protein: CASSLRPVTGNTEAFF; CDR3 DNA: TGTGCCAGCAGCCTCCGGCCGGTTACAGGGAACACTGAAGCTTTCTTT
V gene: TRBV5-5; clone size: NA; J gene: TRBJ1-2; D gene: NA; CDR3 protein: CASSLWTGPNYGYTF; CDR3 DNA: TGTGCCAGCAGCCTATGGACGGGTCCTAACTATGGCTACACCTTC
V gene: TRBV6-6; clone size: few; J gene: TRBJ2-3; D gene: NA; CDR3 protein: CASSYSRQGEGTQYF; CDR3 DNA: TGTGCCAGCAGTTACTCGCGCCAGGGCGAGGGTACGCAGTATTTT
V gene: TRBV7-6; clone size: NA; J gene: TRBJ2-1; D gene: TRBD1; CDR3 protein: CASSLAPPSGGLSSYNEQFF; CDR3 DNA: TGTGCCAGCAGCTTGGCCCCCCCATCAGGGGGCCTTAGCTCCTACAATGAGCAGTTCTTC
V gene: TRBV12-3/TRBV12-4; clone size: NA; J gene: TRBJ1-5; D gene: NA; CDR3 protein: CACRVATDQPQHF; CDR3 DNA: TGTGCCTGCAGGGTGGCGACTGATCAGCCCCAGCATTTT
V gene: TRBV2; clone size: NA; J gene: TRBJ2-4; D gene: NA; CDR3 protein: CASSEDSLAKNIQYF; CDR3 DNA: TGTGCCAGCAGTGAGGACTCGCTAGCCAAAAACATTCAGTACTTC
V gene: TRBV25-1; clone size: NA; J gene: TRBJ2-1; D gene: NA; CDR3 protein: CASSEGLASYNEQFF; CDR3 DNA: TGTGCCAGCAGTGAAGGCCTAGCAAGCTACAATGAGCAGTTCTTC
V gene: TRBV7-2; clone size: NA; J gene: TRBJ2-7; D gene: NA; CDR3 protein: CASSLGGREYEQYF; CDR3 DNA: TGTGCCAGCAGCTTAGGGGGCAGGGAGTACGAGCAGTACTTC
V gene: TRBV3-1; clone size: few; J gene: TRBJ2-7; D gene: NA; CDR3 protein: CASSQWQSYEQYF; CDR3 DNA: TGTGCCAGCAGCCAATGGCAGTCCTACGAGCAGTACTTC
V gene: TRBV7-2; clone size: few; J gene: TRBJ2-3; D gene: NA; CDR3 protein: CASSLVPSLADTQYF; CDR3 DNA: TGTGCCAGCAGCTTAGTCCCTAGCTTGGCAGATACGCAGTATTTT
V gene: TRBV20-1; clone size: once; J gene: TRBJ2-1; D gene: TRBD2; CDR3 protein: CSATSPKDYNEQFF; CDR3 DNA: TGCAGCGCGACTAGCCCTAAGGACTACAATGAGCAGTTCTTC
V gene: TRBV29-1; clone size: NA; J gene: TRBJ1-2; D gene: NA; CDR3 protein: CSARDNSNYGYTF; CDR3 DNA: TGCAGCGCCCGGGACAACTCTAACTATGGCTACACCTTC
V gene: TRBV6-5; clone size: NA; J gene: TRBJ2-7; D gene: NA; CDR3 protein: CASSYSSRTVYEQYF; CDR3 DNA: TGTGCCAGCAGTTACTCGAGTAGGACGGTCTACGAGCAGTACTTC
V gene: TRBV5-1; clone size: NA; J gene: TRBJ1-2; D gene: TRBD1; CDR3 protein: CASSYGQGADGYTF; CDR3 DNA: TGCGCCAGCAGCTACGGACAGGGGGCGGATGGCTACACCTTC
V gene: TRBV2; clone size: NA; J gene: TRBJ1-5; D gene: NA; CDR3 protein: CASRASGRINQPQHF; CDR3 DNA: TGTGCCAGTCGAGCATCCGGCAGGATCAATCAGCCCCAGCATTTT
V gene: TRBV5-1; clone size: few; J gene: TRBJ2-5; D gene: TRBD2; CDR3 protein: CASSLLTSGGQETQYF; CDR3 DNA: TGCGCCAGCAGCTTGTTAACTAGCGGGGGACAAGAGACCCAGTACTTC
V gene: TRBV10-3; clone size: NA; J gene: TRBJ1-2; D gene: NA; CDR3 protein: CAIRENVQGYGYTF; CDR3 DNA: TGTGCCATCAGGGAAAATGTACAGGGCTATGGCTACACCTTC
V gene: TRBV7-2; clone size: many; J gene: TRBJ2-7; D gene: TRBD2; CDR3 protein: CASSPASGRPEQYF; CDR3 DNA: TGTGCCAGCAGCCCTGCCAGCGGGAGACCCGAGCAGTACTTC
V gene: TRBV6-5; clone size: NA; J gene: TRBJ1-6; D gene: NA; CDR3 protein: CASSYRDGPNNSPLHF; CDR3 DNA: TGTGCCAGCAGTTACCGAGACGGGCCAAATAATTCACCCCTCCACTTT
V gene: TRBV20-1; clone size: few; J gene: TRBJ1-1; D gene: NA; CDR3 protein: CSARAVEAFF; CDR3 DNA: TGCAGTGCTAGAGCGGTTGAAGCTTTCTTT
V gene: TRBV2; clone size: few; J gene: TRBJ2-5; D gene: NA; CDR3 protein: CASSDGSRETQYF; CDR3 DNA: TGTGCCAGCAGTGACGGGAGTCGGGAGACCCAGTACTTC
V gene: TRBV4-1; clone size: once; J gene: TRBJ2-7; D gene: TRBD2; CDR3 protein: CASSQGVPGGYNEQYF; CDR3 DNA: TGCGCCAGCAGCCAAGGGGTTCCGGGAGGCTACAATGAGCAGTACTTC